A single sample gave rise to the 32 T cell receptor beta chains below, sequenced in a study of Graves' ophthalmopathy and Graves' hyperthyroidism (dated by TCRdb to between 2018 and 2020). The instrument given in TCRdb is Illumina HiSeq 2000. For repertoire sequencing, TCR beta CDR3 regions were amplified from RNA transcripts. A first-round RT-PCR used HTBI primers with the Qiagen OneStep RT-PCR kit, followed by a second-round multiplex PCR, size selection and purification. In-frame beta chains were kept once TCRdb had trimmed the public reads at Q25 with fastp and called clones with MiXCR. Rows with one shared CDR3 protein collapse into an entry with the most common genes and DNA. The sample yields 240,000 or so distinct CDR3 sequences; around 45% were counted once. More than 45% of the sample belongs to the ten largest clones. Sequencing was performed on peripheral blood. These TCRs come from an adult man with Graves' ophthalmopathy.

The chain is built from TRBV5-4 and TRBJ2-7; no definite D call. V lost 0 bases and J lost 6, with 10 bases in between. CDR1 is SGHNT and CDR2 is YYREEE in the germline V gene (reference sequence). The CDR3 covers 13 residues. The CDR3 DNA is TGTGCCAGCAGCTTGGTTTCGATTGGCGAGCAGTACTTC. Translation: CASSLVSIGEQYF.

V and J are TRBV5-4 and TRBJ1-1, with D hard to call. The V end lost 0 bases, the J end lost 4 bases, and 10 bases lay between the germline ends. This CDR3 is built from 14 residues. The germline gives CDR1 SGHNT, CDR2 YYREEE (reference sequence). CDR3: CASSLGGKRTEAFF. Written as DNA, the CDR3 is TGTGCCAGCAGCTTGGGAGGGAAACGCACTGAAGCTTTCTTT. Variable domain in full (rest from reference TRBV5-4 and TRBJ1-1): ETGVTQSPTHLIKTRGQQVTLRCSSQSGHNTVSWYQQALGQGPQFIFQYYREEENGRGNFPPRFSGLQFPNYSSELNVNALELDDSALYLCASSLGGKRTEAFFGQGTRLTVV.

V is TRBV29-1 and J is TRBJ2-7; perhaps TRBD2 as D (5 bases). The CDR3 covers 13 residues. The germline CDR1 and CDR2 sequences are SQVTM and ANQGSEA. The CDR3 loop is CSARDAGVAEQYF. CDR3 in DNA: TGCAGTGCTAGAGATGCCGGGGTAGCCGAGCAGTACTTC.

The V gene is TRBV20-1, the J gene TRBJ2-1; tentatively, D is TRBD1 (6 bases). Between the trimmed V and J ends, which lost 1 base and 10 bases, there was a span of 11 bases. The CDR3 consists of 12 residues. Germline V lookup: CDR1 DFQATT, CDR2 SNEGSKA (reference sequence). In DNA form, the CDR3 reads TGCAGTGCTAGAGGGTCCGGGACAGAGCAGTTCTTC. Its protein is CSARGSGTEQFF.

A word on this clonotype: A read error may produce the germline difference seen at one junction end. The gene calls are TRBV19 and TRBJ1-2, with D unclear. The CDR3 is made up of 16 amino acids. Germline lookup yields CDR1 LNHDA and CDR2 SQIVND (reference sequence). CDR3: CASSPGPGEDYYSYTF. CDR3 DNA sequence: TGTGCCAGTAGTCCCGGGCCCGGGGAGGACTACTATAGCTACACCTTC.

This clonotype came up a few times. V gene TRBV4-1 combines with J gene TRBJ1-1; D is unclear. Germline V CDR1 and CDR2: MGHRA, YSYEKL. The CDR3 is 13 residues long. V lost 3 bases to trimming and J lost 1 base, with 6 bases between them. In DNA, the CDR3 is TGCGCCAGCAGCCATGGCGGGAACACTGAAGCTTTCTTT. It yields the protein CASSHGGNTEAFF.

CDR3 coding DNA: TGTGCCAGCAGGGACAGGGGGCCCGAGCAGTACTTC. Translating gives CASRDRGPEQYF. The chain is built from TRBV2 and TRBJ2-7; TRBD1 agrees at 11 bases. The V segment lost 6 bases and the J segment 6 bases; nucleotides outside the gene matches: 1. CDR1 and CDR2 (germline): SNHLY, FYNNEI. CDR3 length: 12 residues.

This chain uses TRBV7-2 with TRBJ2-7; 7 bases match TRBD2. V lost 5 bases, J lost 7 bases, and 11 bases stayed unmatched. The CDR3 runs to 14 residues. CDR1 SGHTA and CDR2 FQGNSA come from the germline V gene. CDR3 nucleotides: TGTGCCAGCAGCCCGGGGGGTTTTAATACGGAGCAGTACTTC. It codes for CASSPGGFNTEQYF.

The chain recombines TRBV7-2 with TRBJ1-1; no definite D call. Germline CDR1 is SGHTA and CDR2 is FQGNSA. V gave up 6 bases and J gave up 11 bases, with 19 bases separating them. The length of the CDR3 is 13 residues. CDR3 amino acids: CASSLLGLGSAFF. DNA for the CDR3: TGTGCCAGCAGTTTATTAGGCCTTGGGTCTGCTTTCTTT.

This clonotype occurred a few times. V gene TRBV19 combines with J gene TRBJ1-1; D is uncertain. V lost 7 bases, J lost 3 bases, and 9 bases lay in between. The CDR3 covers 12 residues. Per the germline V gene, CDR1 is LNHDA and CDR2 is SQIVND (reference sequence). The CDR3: CASTESDTEAFF. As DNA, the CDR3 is TGTGCCAGTACCGAATCGGACACTGAAGCTTTCTTT.

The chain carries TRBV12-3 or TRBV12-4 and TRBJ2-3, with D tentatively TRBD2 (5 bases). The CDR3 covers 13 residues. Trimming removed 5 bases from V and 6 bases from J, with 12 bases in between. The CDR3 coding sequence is TGTGCCAGCAGTGTCTCCGGGGAGGATACGCAGTATTTT. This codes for CASSVSGEDTQYF.

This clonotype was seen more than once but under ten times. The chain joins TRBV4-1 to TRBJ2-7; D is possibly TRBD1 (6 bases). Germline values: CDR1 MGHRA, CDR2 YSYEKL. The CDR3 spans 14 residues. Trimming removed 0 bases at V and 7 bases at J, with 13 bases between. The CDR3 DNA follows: TGCGCCAGCAGCCAAGATCTGGGGGCAGGTGAGCAGTACTTC. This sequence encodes CASSQDLGAGEQYF.

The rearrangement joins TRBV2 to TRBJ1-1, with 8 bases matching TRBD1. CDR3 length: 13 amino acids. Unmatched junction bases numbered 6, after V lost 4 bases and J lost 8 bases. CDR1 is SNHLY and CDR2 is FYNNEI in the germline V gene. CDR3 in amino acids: CASSAYRGVEAFF. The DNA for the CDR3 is TGTGCCAGCAGTGCGTACAGGGGGGTGGAAGCTTTCTTT.

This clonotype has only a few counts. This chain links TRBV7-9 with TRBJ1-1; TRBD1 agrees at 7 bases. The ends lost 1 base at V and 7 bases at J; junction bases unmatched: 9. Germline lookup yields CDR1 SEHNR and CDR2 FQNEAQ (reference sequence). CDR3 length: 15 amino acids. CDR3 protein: CASSLEVGGTDEAFF. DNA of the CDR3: TGTGCCAGCAGCTTAGAAGTAGGGGGCACGGATGAAGCTTTCTTT.

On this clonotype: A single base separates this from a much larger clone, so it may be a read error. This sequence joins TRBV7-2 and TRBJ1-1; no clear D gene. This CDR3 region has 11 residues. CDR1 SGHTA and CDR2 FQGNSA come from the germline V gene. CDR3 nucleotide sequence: TGTGCCAGCAGCTTAGACACTGAAGCTCTCTTT. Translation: CASSLDTEALF.

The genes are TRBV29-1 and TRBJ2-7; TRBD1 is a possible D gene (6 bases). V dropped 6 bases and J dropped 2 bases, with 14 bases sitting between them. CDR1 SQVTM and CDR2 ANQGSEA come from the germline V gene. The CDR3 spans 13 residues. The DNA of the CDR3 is TGCAGCGTAGCCGTTTCAGGGGCCTACGAGCAGTACTTC. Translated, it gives CSVAVSGAYEQYF.

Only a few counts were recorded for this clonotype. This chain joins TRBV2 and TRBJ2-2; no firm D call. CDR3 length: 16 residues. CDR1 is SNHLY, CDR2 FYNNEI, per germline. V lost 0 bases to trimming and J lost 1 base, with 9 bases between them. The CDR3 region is CASSEAGPLNTGELFF. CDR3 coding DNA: TGTGCCAGCAGTGAAGCCGGGCCATTGAACACCGGGGAGCTGTTTTTT.

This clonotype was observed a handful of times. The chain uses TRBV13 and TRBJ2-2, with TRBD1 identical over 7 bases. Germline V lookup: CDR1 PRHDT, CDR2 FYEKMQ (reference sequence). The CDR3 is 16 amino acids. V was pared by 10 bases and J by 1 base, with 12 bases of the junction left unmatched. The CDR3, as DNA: TGTGCCACCAGTGACCCGGACAGGTTGAACACCGGGGAGCTGTTTTTT. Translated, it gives CATSDPDRLNTGELFF.

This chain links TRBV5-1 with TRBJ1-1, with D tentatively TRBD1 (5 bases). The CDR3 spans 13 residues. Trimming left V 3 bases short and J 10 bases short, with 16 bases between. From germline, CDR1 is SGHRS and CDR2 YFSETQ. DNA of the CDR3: TGCGCCAGCAGCTCGGTCGGGGGGTCGGCAGCTTTCTTT. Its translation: CASSSVGGSAAFF.

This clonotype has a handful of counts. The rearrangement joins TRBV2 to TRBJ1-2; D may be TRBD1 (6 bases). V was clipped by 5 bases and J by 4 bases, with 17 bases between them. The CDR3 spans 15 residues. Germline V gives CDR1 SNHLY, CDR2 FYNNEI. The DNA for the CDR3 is TGTGCCAGCAGTTCTTACACAGGGAACGCCTATGGCTACACCTTC. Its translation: CASSSYTGNAYGYTF.

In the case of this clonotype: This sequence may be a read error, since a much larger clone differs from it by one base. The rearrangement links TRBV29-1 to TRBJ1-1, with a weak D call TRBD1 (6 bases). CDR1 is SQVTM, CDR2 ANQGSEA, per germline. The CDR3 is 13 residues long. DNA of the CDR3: TGCAGCGTCGAAGGGGGTAGGAACACTGAAGCTTTCTTT. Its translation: CSVEGGRNTEAFF.

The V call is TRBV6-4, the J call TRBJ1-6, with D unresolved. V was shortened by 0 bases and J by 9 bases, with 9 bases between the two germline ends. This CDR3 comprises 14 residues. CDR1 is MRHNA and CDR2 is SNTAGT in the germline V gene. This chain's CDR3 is CASSDSSVGSPLHF. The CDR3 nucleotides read TGTGCCAGCAGTGACTCGTCTGTAGGTTCACCCCTCCACTTT.

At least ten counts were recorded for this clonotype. CDR3 loop: CASSPPGLDFSGANVLTF. The CDR3 coding sequence is TGTGCCAGCAGCCCTCCGGGACTAGACTTTTCTGGGGCCAACGTCCTGACTTTC. The V and J genes are TRBV7-8 and TRBJ2-6; 8 bases are shared with TRBD2. The junction had 10 bases not matched to a gene; V was cut back by 5 bases and J by 1 base. CDR1 and CDR2 from the germline V gene are SGHVS and FQNEAQ. The CDR3 totals 18 residues.

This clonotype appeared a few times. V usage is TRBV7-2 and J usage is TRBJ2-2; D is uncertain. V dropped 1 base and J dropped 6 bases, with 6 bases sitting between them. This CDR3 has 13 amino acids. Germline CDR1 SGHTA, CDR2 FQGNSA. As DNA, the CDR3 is TGTGCCAGCAGCTTAGAGCTATCCGGGGAGCTGTTTTTT. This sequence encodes CASSLELSGELFF.

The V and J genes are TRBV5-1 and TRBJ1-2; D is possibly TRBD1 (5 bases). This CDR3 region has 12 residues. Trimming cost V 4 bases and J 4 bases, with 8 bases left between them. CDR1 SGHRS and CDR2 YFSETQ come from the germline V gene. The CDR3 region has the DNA TGCGCCAGCAGCACGCAGGGCTATGGCTACACCTTC. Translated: CASSTQGYGYTF.

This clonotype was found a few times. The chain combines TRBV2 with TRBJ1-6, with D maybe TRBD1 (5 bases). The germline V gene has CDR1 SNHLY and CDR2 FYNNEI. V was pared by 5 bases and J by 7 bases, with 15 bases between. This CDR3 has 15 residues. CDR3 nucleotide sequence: TGTGCCAGCAGTTACTACGACAGCTCAAATTCACCCCTCCACTTT. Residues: CASSYYDSSNSPLHF.

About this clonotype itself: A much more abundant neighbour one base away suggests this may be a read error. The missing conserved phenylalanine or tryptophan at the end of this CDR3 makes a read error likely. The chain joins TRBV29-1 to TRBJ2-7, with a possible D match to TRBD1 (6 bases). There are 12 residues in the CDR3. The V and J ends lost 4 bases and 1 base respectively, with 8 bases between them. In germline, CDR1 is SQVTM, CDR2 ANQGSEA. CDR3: CSVAGQSYEQYL. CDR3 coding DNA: TGCAGCGTTGCAGGACAGTCCTACGAGCAGTACCTC.

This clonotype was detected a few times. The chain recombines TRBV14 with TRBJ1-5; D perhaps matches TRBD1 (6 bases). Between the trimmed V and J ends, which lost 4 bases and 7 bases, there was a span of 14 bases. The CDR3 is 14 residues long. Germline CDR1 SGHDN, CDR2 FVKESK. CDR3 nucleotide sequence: TGTGCCAGCAGCCTATCCCTCGGGGGCCAGCCCCAGCATTTT. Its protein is CASSLSLGGQPQHF.

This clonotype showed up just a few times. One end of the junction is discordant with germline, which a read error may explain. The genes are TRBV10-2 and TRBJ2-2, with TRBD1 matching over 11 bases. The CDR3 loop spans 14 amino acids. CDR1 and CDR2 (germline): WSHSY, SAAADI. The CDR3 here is CASGGQGDSGELFF. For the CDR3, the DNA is TGTGCCAGCGGGGGACAGGGGGATTCCGGGGAGCTGTTTTTT.

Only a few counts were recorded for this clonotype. The CDR3: CASSLLGQSEKLFF. CDR3 nucleotide sequence: TGTGCCAGCAGCTTGTTGGGACAGAGCGAAAAACTGTTTTTT. The chain combines TRBV11-3 with TRBJ1-4; 7 bases fit TRBD1. The CDR3 extends over 14 amino acids. Germline V lookup: CDR1 SGHNT, CDR2 YENEEA. V trimming: 3 bases; J trimming: 8 bases; junction bases outside the gene matches: 6.

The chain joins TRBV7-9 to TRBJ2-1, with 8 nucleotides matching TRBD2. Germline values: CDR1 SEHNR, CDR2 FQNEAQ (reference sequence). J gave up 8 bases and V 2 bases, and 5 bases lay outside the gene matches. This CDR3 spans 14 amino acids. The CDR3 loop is CASSLSGRGDEQFF. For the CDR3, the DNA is TGTGCCAGCAGCTTATCCGGGAGGGGCGATGAGCAGTTCTTC.

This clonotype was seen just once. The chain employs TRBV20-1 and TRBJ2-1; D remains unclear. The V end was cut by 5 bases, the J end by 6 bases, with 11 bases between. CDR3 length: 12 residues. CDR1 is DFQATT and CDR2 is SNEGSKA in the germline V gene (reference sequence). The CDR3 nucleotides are TGCAGTGCTCCCGCCTGGGGCAATGAGCAGTTCTTC. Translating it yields CSAPAWGNEQFF.